The rows below give T cell receptor beta chains drawn from one sample of a study of blood T cell repertoires in COVID-19. TCRdb's table, derived via immunoSEQ multiplex PCR, lists solely in-frame clones and lacks some. The sample has about 210,000 clones, around 89% seen once. Sequences were obtained from PBMCs or T cells enriched from blood (not recorded which). Source of these receptors: a young woman who had recovered from COVID-19. Each CDR3 is given with its conserved first and last residue. The D gene is left open where the match is weak. Clone size is shown for a subset of rows, as once, few, many or a class of expanded clone.

cdr3_nt | cdr3_aa | d_call | v_call | clone_size | j_call
TGTGCCAGCAGCCCCCCGACAGGCACCAATGAGCAGTTCTTC | CASSPPTGTNEQFF | . | TRBV7-8 | . | TRBJ2-1
TGTGCCAGCAGCTTGGGACAGGGTGGTAATGAAAAACTGTTTTTT | CASSLGQGGNEKLFF | TRBD1 | TRBV5-4 | few | TRBJ1-4
TGTGCCAGCAAAAGGTCCCAGGGGGCGACAGATACGCAGTATTTT | CASKRSQGATDTQYF | TRBD1 | TRBV6-4 | . | TRBJ2-3
TGTGCCAGCAGTTTATGGGGGAGTGAGACTGAAGCTTTCTTT | CASSLWGSETEAFF | . | TRBV28 | . | TRBJ1-1
TGTGCCAGCAGTTTAAGGACAGGGGGCACTTTTGGCTACACCTTC | CASSLRTGGTFGYTF | TRBD1 | TRBV27 | . | TRBJ1-2
TGTGCCAGCAATTCACAGGGACGGGGTTTATTAGCTGGCTACACCTTC | CASNSQGRGLLAGYTF | . | TRBV27 | . | TRBJ1-2
TGCAGTGCTAGTCCGAGCGGGGGCACAGATACGCAGTATTTT | CSASPSGGTDTQYF | TRBD2 | TRBV20-1 | . | TRBJ2-3
TGTGCCAGCAGTGACCAGGGGGCGGGCTATGGCTACACCTTC | CASSDQGAGYGYTF | TRBD1 | TRBV6-1 | few | TRBJ1-2
TGTGCCAGCACCAACTCGGGGGGGAAACATCAGCCCCAGCATTTT | CASTNSGGKHQPQHF | . | TRBV28 | . | TRBJ1-5
TGTGCCACCCGGCGTTCCGGGGGCGGGGGCTTTGGGGAGACCCAGTACTTC | CATRRSGGGGFGETQYF | . | TRBV5-6 | many | TRBJ2-5
TGTGCCAGCAGCTTAATTTGGGACAGCCACCAAGAGACCCAGTACTTC | CASSLIWDSHQETQYF | TRBD1 | TRBV7-2 | . | TRBJ2-5
TGCAGCGTCGACACCGGGACTACCGGAGTTAATGAGCAGTTCTTC | CSVDTGTTGVNEQFF | TRBD2 | TRBV29-1 | . | TRBJ2-1
TGTGCCAGCAGCCCAGGGGGCCTAGTCCCTGGAAACACCATATATTTT | CASSPGGLVPGNTIYF | TRBD1 | TRBV5-6 | . | TRBJ1-3
TGTGCCAGCAGTTACATCGGGGGCTATGGCTACACCTTC | CASSYIGGYGYTF | . | TRBV6-5 | . | TRBJ1-2
TGTGCCAGCAGTTTCGCGTGGGAGACCCAGTACTTC | CASSFAWETQYF | . | TRBV25-1 | . | TRBJ2-5
TGTGCCAGCAGTCTCCTCCGGGGGGGCGAGCAGTTCTTC | CASSLLRGGEQFF | TRBD2 | TRBV28 | . | TRBJ2-1
TGCAGCGTTGAAGATGAGCGGGGGGGCCTCTACGAGCAGTACTTC | CSVEDERGGLYEQYF | TRBD2 | TRBV29-1 | . | TRBJ2-7
TGTGCCAGCAGTTTGGAAGGGGTGAGGGAAAAACTGTTTTTT | CASSLEGVREKLFF | . | TRBV28 | . | TRBJ1-4
TGTGCCAGCAGTTTAACCGTAGCGGGGATCACAGATACGCAGTATTTT | CASSLTVAGITDTQYF | TRBD2 | TRBV27 | . | TRBJ2-3
TGTGCCACCAGTGATAGCTTGGGACAGGGGGCCTACAATGAGCAGTTCTTC | CATSDSLGQGAYNEQFF | TRBD1 | TRBV24-1 | . | TRBJ2-1
TGCGCCAGCAGCCAAACCGGGGGGGCCCCTGACTATGGCTACACCTTC | CASSQTGGAPDYGYTF | . | TRBV4-1 | . | TRBJ1-2
TGTGCCAGCAGCCAACCCGGGACTAGCGGAGCCAATGAGCAGTTCTTC | CASSQPGTSGANEQFF | TRBD2 | TRBV4-2 | . | TRBJ2-1
TGCGCCAGCAGCTTCCTATCTTTAACAGGGAATGAGACCCAGTACTTC | CASSFLSLTGNETQYF | . | TRBV5-1 | . | TRBJ2-5
TGTGCCAGCAGTCCCCCGTCGCCCCGAACGGGCAATGAGCAGTTCTTC | CASSPPSPRTGNEQFF | . | TRBV28 | once | TRBJ2-1
TGTGCCAGTAGAACACAGGGGAATCTCGATCAGCCCCAGCATTTT | CASRTQGNLDQPQHF | TRBD1 | TRBV19 | . | TRBJ1-5
TGCAGCGTCCACAGGGGAGCTAGGAGCACTGAAGCTTTCTTT | CSVHRGARSTEAFF | TRBD1 | TRBV29-1 | . | TRBJ1-1
TGTGCCAGCAGCTTCTTCGGGAGTACGCAGTATTTT | CASSFFGSTQYF | . | TRBV7-2 | . | TRBJ2-3